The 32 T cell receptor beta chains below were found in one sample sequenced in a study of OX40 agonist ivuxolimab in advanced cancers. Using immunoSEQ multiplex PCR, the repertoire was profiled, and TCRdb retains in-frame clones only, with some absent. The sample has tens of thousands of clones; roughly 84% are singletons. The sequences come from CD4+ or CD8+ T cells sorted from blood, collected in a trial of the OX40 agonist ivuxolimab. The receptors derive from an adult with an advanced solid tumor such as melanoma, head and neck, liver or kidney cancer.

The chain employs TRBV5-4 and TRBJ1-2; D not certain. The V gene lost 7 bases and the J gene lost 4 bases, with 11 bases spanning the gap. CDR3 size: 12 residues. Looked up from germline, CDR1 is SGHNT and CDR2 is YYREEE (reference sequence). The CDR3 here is CASAGKTYGYTF. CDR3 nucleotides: TGTGCCAGCGCAGGAAAGACCTATGGCTACACCTTC.

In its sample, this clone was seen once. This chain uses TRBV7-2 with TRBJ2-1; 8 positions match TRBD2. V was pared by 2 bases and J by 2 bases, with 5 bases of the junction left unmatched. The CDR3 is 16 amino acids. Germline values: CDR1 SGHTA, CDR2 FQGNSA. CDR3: CASSLKAGRAYNEQFF. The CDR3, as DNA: TGTGCCAGCAGCTTAAAGGCCGGGAGGGCCTACAATGAGCAGTTCTTC.

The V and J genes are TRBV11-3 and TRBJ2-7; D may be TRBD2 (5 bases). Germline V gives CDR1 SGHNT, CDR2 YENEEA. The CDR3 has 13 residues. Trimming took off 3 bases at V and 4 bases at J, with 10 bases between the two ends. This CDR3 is CASSFGKGYEQYF. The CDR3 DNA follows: TGTGCCAGCAGCTTCGGGAAGGGATACGAGCAGTACTTC.

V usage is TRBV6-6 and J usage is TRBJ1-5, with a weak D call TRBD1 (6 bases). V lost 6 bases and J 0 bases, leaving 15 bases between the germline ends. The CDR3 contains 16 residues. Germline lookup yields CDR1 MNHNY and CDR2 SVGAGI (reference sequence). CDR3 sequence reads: CASRETGRNSNQPQHF. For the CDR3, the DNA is TGTGCCAGCAGGGAGACAGGCCGGAATAGCAATCAGCCCCAGCATTTT.

Here the CDR3 reads CASSLPGGDEQFF. Here the CDR3 DNA reads TGTGCCAGCAGTTTACCCGGGGGCGATGAGCAGTTCTTC. The gene calls are TRBV28 and TRBJ2-1, with D perhaps assigned TRBD1 or TRBD2 (6 bases each). Germline V CDR1 and CDR2: MDHEN, SYDVKM. The CDR3 is 13 residues long. The V and J ends lost 2 bases and 8 bases respectively, with 10 bases between them. Variable domain in full (rest from reference TRBV28 and TRBJ2-1): DVKVTQSSRYLVKRTGEKVFLECVQDMDHENMFWYRQDPGLGLRLIYFSYDVKMKEKGDIPEGYSVSREKKERFSLILESASTNQTSMYLCASSLPGGDEQFFGPGTRLTVL.

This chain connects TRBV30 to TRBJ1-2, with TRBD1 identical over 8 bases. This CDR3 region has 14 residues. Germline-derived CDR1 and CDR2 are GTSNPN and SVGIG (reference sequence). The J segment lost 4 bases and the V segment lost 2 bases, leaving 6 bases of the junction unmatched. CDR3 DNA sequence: TGTGCCTGGAGTCCCGGGACAGGTGCCTATGGCTACACCTTC. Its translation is CAWSPGTGAYGYTF. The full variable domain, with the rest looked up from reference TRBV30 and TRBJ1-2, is SQTIHQWPATLVQPVGSPLSLECTVEGTSNPNLYWYRQAAGRGLQLLFYSVGIGQISSEVPQNLSASRPQDRQFILSSKKLLLSDSGFYLCAWSPGTGAYGYTFGSGTRLTVV.

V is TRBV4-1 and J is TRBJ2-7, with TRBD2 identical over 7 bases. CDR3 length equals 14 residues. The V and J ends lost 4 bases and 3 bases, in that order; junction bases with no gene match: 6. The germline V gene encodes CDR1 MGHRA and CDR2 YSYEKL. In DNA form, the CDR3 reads TGCGCCAGCAGCCCCCGGGACTACCACTACGAGCAGTACTTC. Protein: CASSPRDYHYEQYF.

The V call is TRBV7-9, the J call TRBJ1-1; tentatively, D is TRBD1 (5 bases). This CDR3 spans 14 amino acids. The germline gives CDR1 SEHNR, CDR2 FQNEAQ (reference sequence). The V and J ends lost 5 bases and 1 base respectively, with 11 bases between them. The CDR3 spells CASSTGGGNTEAFF. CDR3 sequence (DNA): TGTGCCAGCAGCACCGGGGGGGGGAACACTGAAGCTTTCTTT.

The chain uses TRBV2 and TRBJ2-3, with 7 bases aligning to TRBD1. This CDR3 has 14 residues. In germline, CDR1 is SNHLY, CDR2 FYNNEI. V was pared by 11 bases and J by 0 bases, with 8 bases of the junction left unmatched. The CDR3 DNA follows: TGTGCCTCCCGACAGGGAACAAGCACAGATACGCAGTATTTT. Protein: CASRQGTSTDTQYF. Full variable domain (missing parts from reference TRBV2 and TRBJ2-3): EPEVTQTPSHQVTQMGQEVILRCVPISNHLYFYWYRQILGQKVEFLVSFYNNEISEKSEIFDDQFSVERPDGSNFTLKIRSTKLEDSAMYFCASRQGTSTDTQYFGPGTRLTVL.

The CDR3 here is CASSLTGGSYNEQFF. CDR3 sequence (DNA): TGTGCCAGCAGCTTAACGGGAGGCTCCTACAATGAGCAGTTCTTC. The J gene is TRBJ2-1, the V gene TRBV11-2; 7 bases align to TRBD2. The length of the CDR3 is 15 residues. Germline V CDR1 and CDR2: SGHAT, FQNNGV. With V trimmed by 2 bases and J by 0 bases, 1 base remained unmatched.

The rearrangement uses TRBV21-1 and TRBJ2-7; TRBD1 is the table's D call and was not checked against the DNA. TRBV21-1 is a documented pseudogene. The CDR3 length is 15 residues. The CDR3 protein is CASSPTRDSGAEQYF. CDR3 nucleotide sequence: TGTGCCAGCAGCCCGACCAGGGACAGTGGGGCCGAGCAGTACTTC.

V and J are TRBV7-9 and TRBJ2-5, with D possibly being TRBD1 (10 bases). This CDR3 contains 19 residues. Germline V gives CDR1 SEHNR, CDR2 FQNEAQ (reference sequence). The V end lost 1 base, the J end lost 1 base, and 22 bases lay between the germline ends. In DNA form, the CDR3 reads TGTGCCAGCAGCTTAGGGACAGGGGGGTCTAGCGGGACCCAAGAGACCCAGTACTTC. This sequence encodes CASSLGTGGSSGTQETQYF.

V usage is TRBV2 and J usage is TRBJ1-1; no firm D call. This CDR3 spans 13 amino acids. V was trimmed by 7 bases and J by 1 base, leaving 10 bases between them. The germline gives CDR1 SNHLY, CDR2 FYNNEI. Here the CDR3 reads CASTREGNTEAFF. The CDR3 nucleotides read TGTGCCAGCACCCGAGAGGGGAACACTGAAGCTTTCTTT.

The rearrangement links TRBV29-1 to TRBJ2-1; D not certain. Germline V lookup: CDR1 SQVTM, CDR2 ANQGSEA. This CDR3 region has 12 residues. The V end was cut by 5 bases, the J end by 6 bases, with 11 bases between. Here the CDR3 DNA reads TGCAGCGTTTGGAGAGTGGGCAATGAGCAGTTCTTC. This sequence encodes CSVWRVGNEQFF.

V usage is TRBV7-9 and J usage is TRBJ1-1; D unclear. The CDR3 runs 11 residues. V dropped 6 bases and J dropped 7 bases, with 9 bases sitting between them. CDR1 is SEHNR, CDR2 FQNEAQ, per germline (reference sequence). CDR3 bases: TGTGCCAGCAGGCCCCAGCTTGAAGCTTTCTTT. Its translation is CASRPQLEAFF.

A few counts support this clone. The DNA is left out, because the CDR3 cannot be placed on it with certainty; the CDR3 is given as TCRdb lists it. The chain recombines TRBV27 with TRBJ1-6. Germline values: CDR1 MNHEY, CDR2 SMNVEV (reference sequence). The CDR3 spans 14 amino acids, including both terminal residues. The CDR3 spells CASSSSGLGSPLHF.

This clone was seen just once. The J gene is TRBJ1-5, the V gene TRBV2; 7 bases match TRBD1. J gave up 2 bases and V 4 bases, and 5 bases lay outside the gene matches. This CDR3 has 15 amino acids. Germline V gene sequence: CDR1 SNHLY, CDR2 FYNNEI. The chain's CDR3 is CASSGTGVGNQPQHF. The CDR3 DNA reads TGTGCCAGCAGTGGTACAGGGGTTGGCAATCAGCCCCAGCATTTT.

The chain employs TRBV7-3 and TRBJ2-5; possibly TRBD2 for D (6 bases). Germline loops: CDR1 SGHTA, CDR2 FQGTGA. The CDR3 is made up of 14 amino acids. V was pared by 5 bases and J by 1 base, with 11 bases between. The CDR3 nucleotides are TGTGCCAGCAGCCTTAGCGGCCTCCAAGAGACCCAGTACTTC. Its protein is CASSLSGLQETQYF.

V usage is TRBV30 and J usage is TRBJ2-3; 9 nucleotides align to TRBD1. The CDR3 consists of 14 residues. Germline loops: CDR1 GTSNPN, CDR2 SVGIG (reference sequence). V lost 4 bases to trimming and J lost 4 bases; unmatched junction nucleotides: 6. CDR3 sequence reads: CAWKQGAGADTQYF. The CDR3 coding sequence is TGTGCCTGGAAACAGGGGGCGGGCGCAGATACGCAGTATTTT.

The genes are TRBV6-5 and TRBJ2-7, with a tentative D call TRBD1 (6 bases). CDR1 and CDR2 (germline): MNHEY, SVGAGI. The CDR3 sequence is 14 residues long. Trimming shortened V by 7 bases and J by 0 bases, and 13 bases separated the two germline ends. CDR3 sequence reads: CASTNRGFSYEQYF. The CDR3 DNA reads TGTGCCAGCACCAATAGGGGGTTCTCCTACGAGCAGTACTTC.

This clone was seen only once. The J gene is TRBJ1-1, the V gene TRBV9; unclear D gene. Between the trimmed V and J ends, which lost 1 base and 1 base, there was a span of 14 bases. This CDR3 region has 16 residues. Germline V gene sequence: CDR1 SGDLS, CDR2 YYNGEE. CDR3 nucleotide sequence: TGTGCCAGCAGCGTACGGTCAGGCGGACCGAACACTGAAGCTTTCTTT. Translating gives CASSVRSGGPNTEAFF.

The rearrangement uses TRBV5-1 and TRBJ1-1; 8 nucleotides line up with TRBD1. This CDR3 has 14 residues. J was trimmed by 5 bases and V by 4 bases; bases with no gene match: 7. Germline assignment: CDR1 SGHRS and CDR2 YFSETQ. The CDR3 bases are TGCGCCAGCAGCGCCTCCAGGGGGCAAACTGAAGCTTTCTTT. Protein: CASSASRGQTEAFF.

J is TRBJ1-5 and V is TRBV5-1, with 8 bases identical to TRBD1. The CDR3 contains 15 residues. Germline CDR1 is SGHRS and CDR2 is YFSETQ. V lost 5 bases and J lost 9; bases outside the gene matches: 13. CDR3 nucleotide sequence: TGCGCCAGCAGTCCGACCGGGACAGGTCTAGCGCCCCAGCATTTT. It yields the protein CASSPTGTGLAPQHF.

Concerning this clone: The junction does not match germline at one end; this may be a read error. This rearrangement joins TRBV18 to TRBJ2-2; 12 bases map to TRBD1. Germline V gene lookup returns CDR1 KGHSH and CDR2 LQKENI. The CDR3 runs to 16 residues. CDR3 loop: CASSPRDRGQIGELLF. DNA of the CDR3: TGTGCCAGCTCACCCCGGGACAGGGGGCAGATCGGGGAGCTGCTTTTT. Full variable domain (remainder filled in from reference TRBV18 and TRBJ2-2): NAGVMQNPRHLVRRRGQEARLRCSPMKGHSHVYWYRQLPEEGLKFMVYLQKENIIDESGMPKERFSAEFPKEGPSILRIQQVVRGDSAAYFCASSPRDRGQIGELLFGEGSRLTVL.

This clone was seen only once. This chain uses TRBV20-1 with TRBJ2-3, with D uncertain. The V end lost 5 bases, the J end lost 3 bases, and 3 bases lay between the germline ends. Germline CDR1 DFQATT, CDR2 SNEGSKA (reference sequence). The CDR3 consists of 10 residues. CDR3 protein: CSALTDTQYF. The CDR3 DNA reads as TGCAGTGCTCTTACAGATACGCAGTATTTT.

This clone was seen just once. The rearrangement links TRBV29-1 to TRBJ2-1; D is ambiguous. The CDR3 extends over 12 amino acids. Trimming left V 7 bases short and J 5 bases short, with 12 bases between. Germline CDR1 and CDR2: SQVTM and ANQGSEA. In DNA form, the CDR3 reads TGCAGCGCTCACCGACCGGACAATGAGCAGTTCTTC. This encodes CSAHRPDNEQFF.

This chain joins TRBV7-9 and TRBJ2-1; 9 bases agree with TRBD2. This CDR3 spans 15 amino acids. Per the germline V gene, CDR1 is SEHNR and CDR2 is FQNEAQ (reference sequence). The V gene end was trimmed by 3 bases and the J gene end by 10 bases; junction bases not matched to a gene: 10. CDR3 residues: CASSLRVAGETEQFF. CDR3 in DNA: TGTGCCAGCAGCTTGCGGGTAGCGGGAGAGACCGAGCAGTTCTTC.

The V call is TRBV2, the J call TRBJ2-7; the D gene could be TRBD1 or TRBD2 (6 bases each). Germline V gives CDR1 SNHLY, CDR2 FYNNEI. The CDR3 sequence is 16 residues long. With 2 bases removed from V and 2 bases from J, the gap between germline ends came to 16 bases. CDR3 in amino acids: CASSEPGAKRAYEQYF. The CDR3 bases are TGTGCCAGCAGTGAACCGGGGGCGAAAAGGGCCTACGAGCAGTACTTC.

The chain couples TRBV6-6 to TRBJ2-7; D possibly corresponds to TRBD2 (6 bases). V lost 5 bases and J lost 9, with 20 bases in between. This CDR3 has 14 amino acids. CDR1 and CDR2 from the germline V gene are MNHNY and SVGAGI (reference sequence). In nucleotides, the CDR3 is TGTGCCAGCAGTACTCCCCCGCGGGGCGAGGTGCAGTACTTC. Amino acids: CASSTPPRGEVQYF.

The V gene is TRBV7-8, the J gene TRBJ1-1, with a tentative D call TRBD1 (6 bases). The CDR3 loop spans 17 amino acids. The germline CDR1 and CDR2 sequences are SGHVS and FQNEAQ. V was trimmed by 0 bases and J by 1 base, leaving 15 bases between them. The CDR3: CASSLARGLGGNTEAFF. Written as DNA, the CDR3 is TGTGCCAGCAGCTTAGCCAGGGGCCTCGGGGGGAACACTGAAGCTTTCTTT.

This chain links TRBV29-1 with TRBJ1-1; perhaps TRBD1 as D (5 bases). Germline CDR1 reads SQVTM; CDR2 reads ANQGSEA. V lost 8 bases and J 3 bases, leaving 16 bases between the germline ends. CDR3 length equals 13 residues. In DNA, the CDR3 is TGCAGCTCCCGAGGGGCGGGGGACACTGAAGCTTTCTTT. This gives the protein CSSRGAGDTEAFF.

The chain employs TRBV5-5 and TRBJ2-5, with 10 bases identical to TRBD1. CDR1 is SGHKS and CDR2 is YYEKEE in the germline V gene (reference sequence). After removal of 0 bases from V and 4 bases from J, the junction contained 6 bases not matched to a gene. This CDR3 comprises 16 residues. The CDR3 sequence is CASSLGWDRGLETQYF. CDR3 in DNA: TGTGCCAGCAGCTTGGGTTGGGACAGGGGATTAGAGACCCAGTACTTC.